This passage covers 8 T cell receptor beta chains from one sample sequenced in a study of molecular identifiers for immune sequencing clone quantification. A single record per CDR3 protein comes from TCRdb applying MiXCR to the PCR reads. Of about 54,000 distinct CDR3 sequences in the sample, roughly 24% were seen once. Sequences were obtained from naive CD8+ T cells from blood, with Jurkat cell RNA spiked in. Documented subset: FACS-sorted CD8+CD4-CCR7+CD45RA+ naive T cells. The receptors derive from a human donor in good health. Some libraries in this study had Jurkat cell RNA spiked in.

This clonotype was seen many times. The genes are TRBV6-5 and TRBJ2-7, with D unclear. Germline CDR1 MNHEY, CDR2 SVGAGI. Trimming left V 0 bases short and J 2 bases short, with 8 bases between. CDR3 length equals 14 residues. In DNA, the CDR3 is TGTGCCAGCAGTTACTCCTGGGGTACCTACGAGCAGTACTTC. This encodes CASSYSWGTYEQYF.

Notes on this clonotype: A much larger clone sits a single nucleotide away, making a read error possible. J is TRBJ2-7 and V is TRBV20-1; TRBD2 agrees at 8 bases. The length of the CDR3 is 13 residues. Germline CDR1 is DFQATT and CDR2 is SNEGSKA (reference sequence). Unmatched junction bases numbered 5, after V lost 6 bases and J lost 1 base. The CDR3 DNA reads TGCAGTGCCACCGGGACTAGTTCCTACGAGCAGTACTTC. This sequence encodes CSATGTSSYEQYF.

This clonotype was seen a few times. The genes are TRBV7-3 and TRBJ1-1; possibly TRBD1 for D (5 bases). Germline V gene data show CDR1 as SGHTA and CDR2 as FQGTGA. Deletions cut 1 base from V and 4 bases from J, with 7 bases between. The CDR3 has 13 amino acids. CDR3 DNA: TGTGCCAGCAGCTTAAATGGGGGCACTGAAGCTTTCTTT. Translating it yields CASSLNGGTEAFF.

V and J are TRBV30 and TRBJ2-1, with 7 bases lining up with TRBD1. The CDR3 is 16 residues long. From germline, CDR1 is GTSNPN and CDR2 SVGIG (reference sequence). The junction had 8 bases not matched to a gene; V was cut back by 1 base and J by 2 bases. The CDR3 loop reads CAWSDFRDSPYNEQFF. CDR3 coding DNA: TGTGCCTGGAGTGATTTCCGGGACAGTCCCTACAATGAGCAGTTCTTC.

This clonotype showed up many times. J is TRBJ2-7 and V is TRBV28, with D possibly matching TRBD2 (6 bases). This CDR3 has 14 residues. CDR1 is MDHEN and CDR2 is SYDVKM in the germline V gene. V lost 5 bases to trimming and J lost 7 bases, with 18 bases between them. The CDR3 loop is CASSPGLTPGEQYF. The CDR3 DNA reads as TGTGCCAGCAGTCCCGGACTAACTCCGGGGGAGCAGTACTTC.

This clonotype was seen many times. The genes are TRBV27 and TRBJ2-2; D unresolved. CDR3 size: 13 residues. V was shortened by 0 bases and J by 6 bases, with 5 bases between the two germline ends. Per germline, CDR1 MNHEY and CDR2 SMNVEV (reference sequence). The CDR3 reads CASSLSVAGELFF. As DNA, the CDR3 is TGTGCCAGCAGTTTATCTGTGGCCGGGGAGCTGTTTTTT.

This clonotype was counted at least ten times. The rearrangement uses TRBV19 and TRBJ2-4, with D possibly being TRBD1 or TRBD2 (5 bases each). The CDR3 runs to 17 residues. The V and J ends lost 3 bases and 1 base respectively, with 16 bases between them. Germline V lookup: CDR1 LNHDA, CDR2 SQIVND (reference sequence). CDR3 DNA sequence: TGTGCCAGTAGTATCATGCCGCCGGGGCGTGCCAAAAACATTCAGTACTTC. Encoded protein: CASSIMPPGRAKNIQYF.

With respect to this clonotype: A much larger clone is a single base away; this may be a read error. The chain employs TRBV24-1 and TRBJ2-2; D possibly corresponds to TRBD2 (5 bases). There are 14 residues in the CDR3. In germline, CDR1 is KGHDR, CDR2 SFDVKD. CDR3 nucleotide sequence: TGTGCCGCCAGTGATTTGCGGGACACCGGGGAGCTGTTTTTT. Translated, it gives CAASDLRDTGELFF.